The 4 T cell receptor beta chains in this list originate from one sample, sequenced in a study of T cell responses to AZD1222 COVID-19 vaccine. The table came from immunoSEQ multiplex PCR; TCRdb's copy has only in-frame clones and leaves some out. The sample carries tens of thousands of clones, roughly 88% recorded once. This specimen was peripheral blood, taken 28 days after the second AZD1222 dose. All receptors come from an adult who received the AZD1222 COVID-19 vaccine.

The CDR3 region is CATMGQGATRQYF. DNA of the CDR3: TGTGCCACCATGGGACAGGGGGCTACGAGACAGTACTTC. J is TRBJ2-7 and V is TRBV2; 12 nucleotides agree with TRBD1. Germline CDR1 SNHLY, CDR2 FYNNEI. J gave up 10 bases and V 10 bases, and 11 bases lay outside the gene matches. CDR3 length: 13 residues.

CDR3 bases: TGTGCCAGCAGCTTACCCGGGACAGTAGGAGGTGAGCAGTTCTTC. Protein sequence: CASSLPGTVGGEQFF. The rearrangement links TRBV11-3 to TRBJ2-1, with TRBD1 identical over 7 bases. Germline loops: CDR1 SGHNT, CDR2 YENEEA. The CDR3 contains 15 residues. Unmatched junction bases numbered 10, after V lost 2 bases and J lost 9 bases.

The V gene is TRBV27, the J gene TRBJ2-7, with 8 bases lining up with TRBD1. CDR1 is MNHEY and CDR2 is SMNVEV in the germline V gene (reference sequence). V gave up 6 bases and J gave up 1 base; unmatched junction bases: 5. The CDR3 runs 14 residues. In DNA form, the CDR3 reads TGTGCCAGCAGACCACAGGGGGATTCCTACGAGCAGTACTTC. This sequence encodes CASRPQGDSYEQYF.

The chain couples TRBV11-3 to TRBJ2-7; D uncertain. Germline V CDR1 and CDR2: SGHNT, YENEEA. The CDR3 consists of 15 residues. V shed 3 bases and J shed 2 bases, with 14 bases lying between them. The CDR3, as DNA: TGTGCCAGCAGCTTTGGCCCGACCCTCGCCTACGAGCAGTACTTC. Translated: CASSFGPTLAYEQYF.